The 17 T cell receptor beta chains given below trace back to one sample, sequenced in a study of cytomegalovirus exposure and HLA in healthy donors. The data were produced by immunoSEQ multiplex PCR, yet TCRdb's version contains in-frame clones alone and is incomplete. The sample lists fewer than 80,000 clones; roughly 95% were seen once. The sequenced material came from PBMCs. These receptors were taken from a woman under 30 in good health and CMV-seropositive.

V is TRBV5-1 and J is TRBJ2-2; D perhaps matches TRBD2 (5 bases). This CDR3 region has 14 residues. Germline values: CDR1 SGHRS, CDR2 YFSETQ. V lost 2 bases to trimming and J lost 7 bases, with 12 bases between them. CDR3 sequence: CASSFSSVRGELFF. The CDR3 DNA sequence: TGCGCCAGCAGCTTTAGTAGCGTCCGCGGGGAGCTGTTTTTT. Using reference TRBV5-1 and TRBJ2-2 for the parts outside the CDR3, the full variable domain is KAGVTQTPRYLIKTRGQQVTLSCSPISGHRSVSWYQQTPGQGLQFLFEYFSETQRNKGNFPGRFSGRQFSNSRSEMNVSTLELGDSALYLCASSFSSVRGELFFGEGSRLTVL.

V usage is TRBV15 and J usage is TRBJ2-3; maybe TRBD2 (6 bases). The CDR3 totals 15 residues. Trimming shortened V by 2 bases and J by 3 bases, and 12 bases separated the two germline ends. Per the germline V gene, CDR1 is LNHNV and CDR2 is YYDKDF (reference sequence). The CDR3 DNA reads TGTGCCACCAGCAGAAATCCGGGGGTGACAGATACGCAGTATTTT. Translation gives CATSRNPGVTDTQYF.

V gene TRBV6-5 combines with J gene TRBJ1-1; D unresolved. This CDR3 is built from 14 residues. Germline V CDR1 and CDR2: MNHEY, SVGAGI. The V end lost 5 bases, the J end lost 6 bases, and 16 bases lay between the germline ends. The CDR3 loop is CASSPPPGRAEAFF. In DNA, the CDR3 is TGTGCCAGCAGTCCCCCACCGGGTCGGGCTGAAGCTTTCTTT.

The J gene is TRBJ1-2, the V gene TRBV9; D gene unclear. Trimming cost V 3 bases and J 2 bases, with 8 bases left between them. Germline CDR1 is SGDLS and CDR2 is YYNGEE. The CDR3 extends over 13 amino acids. CDR3 amino acids: CASSATGNYGYTF. The CDR3 DNA reads TGTGCCAGCAGCGCAACGGGGAACTATGGCTACACCTTC. The variable domain in full, completed from reference TRBV9 and TRBJ1-2, reads DSGVTQTPKHLITATGQRVTLRCSPRSGDLSVYWYQQSLDQGLQFLIQYYNGEERAKGNILERFSAQQFPDLHSELNLSSLELGDSALYFCASSATGNYGYTFGSGTRLTVV.

The chain links TRBV30 to TRBJ2-7, with D perhaps TRBD2 (6 bases). Germline CDR1 GTSNPN, CDR2 SVGIG (reference sequence). This CDR3 region has 13 residues. The germline V and J ends were trimmed by 0 bases and 3 bases, with 9 bases remaining between them. CDR3 amino acids: CAWSVRGNYEQYF. CDR3 coding DNA: TGTGCCTGGAGTGTTCGCGGGAACTACGAGCAGTACTTC.

The rearrangement uses TRBV7-9 and TRBJ1-1; 8 nucleotides align to TRBD1. Germline CDR1 SEHNR, CDR2 FQNEAQ (reference sequence). The CDR3 is 11 residues long. Here the CDR3 DNA reads TGTGTGGGACAGGTTGGTGGTGAAGCTTTCTTT. Protein sequence: CVGQVGGEAFF.

The chain couples TRBV28 to TRBJ2-7; maybe TRBD2 (6 bases). Germline V gene sequence: CDR1 MDHEN, CDR2 SYDVKM. V lost 2 bases and J 2 bases, leaving 13 bases between the germline ends. The CDR3 is made up of 15 amino acids. The CDR3 coding sequence is TGTGCCAGCAGTTTAGGCAGAAGGACTACCTACGAGCAGTACTTC. Translating gives CASSLGRRTTYEQYF.

The rearrangement links TRBV6-6 to TRBJ2-7, with TRBD1 matching over 7 bases. With V trimmed by 2 bases and J by 3 bases, 7 bases remained unmatched. Germline values: CDR1 MNHNY, CDR2 SVGAGI (reference sequence). The CDR3 loop spans 15 amino acids. The CDR3 region has the DNA TGTGCCAGCAGTTACAACAGGGGCACCAACTACGAGCAGTACTTC. Its protein is CASSYNRGTNYEQYF.

In this sample, this clone turned up once. The chain links TRBV5-1 to TRBJ2-5, with TRBD1 matching 8 bases. The trim removed 0 bases at V and 4 bases at J, leaving 5 bases unmatched. The germline gives CDR1 SGHRS, CDR2 YFSETQ. The CDR3 totals 15 residues. The CDR3 spells CASSLASTGGETQYF. The CDR3 nucleotides are TGCGCCAGCAGCTTGGCCTCTACAGGGGGAGAGACCCAGTACTTC.

In its sample, this clone was seen once. The V call is TRBV2, the J call TRBJ2-5; 12 bases are shared with TRBD1. CDR3 length equals 14 residues. Germline V gives CDR1 SNHLY, CDR2 FYNNEI. J gave up 4 bases and V 9 bases, and 6 bases lay outside the gene matches. The CDR3 reads CARGTGGRVETQYF. The CDR3 DNA reads TGTGCCAGGGGGACAGGGGGCCGGGTAGAGACCCAGTACTTC.

There are a few counts of this clone. The V gene is TRBV28, the J gene TRBJ1-1; D possibly corresponds to TRBD1 (6 bases). The CDR3 covers 13 residues. Germline V gives CDR1 MDHEN, CDR2 SYDVKM. V lost 3 bases and J 4 bases, leaving 9 bases between the germline ends. The CDR3 nucleotides are TGTGCCAGCAGTTTGGGCAGGGGCACTGAAGCTTTCTTT. As protein: CASSLGRGTEAFF.

The chain uses TRBV11-3 and TRBJ2-1, with D possibly matching TRBD2 (8 bases). Germline values: CDR1 SGHNT, CDR2 YENEEA. The CDR3 has 19 residues. V lost 0 bases, J lost 7 bases, and 25 bases lay in between. This CDR3 is CASSLDTPLGGGRRNEQFF. The CDR3 DNA reads as TGTGCCAGCAGCTTAGATACCCCGCTAGGGGGCGGGAGGAGGAATGAGCAGTTCTTC.

This chain links TRBV18 with TRBJ1-3; maybe TRBD1 (5 bases). V lost 1 base and J lost 3, with 19 bases in between. Germline CDR1 KGHSH, CDR2 LQKENI. The CDR3 runs to 18 residues. CDR3 bases: TGTGCCAGCTCACCACGTACGACCAGGGCAGCGAGTGGAAACACCATATATTTT. Protein sequence: CASSPRTTRAASGNTIYF.

The chain links TRBV15 to TRBJ2-3; 10 bases match TRBD1. The CDR3 has 15 residues. Germline V gene data show CDR1 as LNHNV and CDR2 as YYDKDF (reference sequence). With 0 bases clipped from V and 4 bases from J, the junction kept 1 base outside the gene matches. CDR3 nucleotide sequence: TGTGCCACCAGCAGAGAGGGGACAGGGGCAGATACGCAGTATTTT. It specifies CATSREGTGADTQYF.

This chain connects TRBV30 to TRBJ1-2, with D tentatively TRBD1 (6 bases). The V and J ends lost 4 bases and 8 bases respectively, with 20 bases between them. Germline assignment: CDR1 GTSNPN and CDR2 SVGIG (reference sequence). The length of the CDR3 is 14 residues. In DNA form, the CDR3 reads TGTGCCTGGAATGCTATGCAGGGGCTTGGGGGCTACACCTTC. Residues: CAWNAMQGLGGYTF.

This chain connects TRBV27 to TRBJ1-1; D might be TRBD1 (5 bases). The CDR3 spans 13 residues. Germline assignment: CDR1 MNHEY and CDR2 SMNVEV (reference sequence). V was shortened by 6 bases and J by 1 base, with 9 bases between the two germline ends. CDR3: CASRDTENTEAFF. DNA for the CDR3: TGTGCCAGCAGGGACACAGAGAACACTGAAGCTTTCTTT.

This sequence joins TRBV10-2 and TRBJ2-1, with D perhaps TRBD1 (5 bases). CDR3 length: 14 residues. V was clipped by 2 bases and J by 10 bases, with 15 bases between them. CDR1 is WSHSY and CDR2 is SAAADI in the germline V gene. The CDR3 protein is CASSEGVGLGEQFF. The CDR3 DNA reads as TGCGCCAGCAGTGAGGGTGTGGGGCTGGGAGAGCAGTTCTTC.